The source of this T cell receptor beta chain is a study of T cells in localized non-small cell lung cancer (dated by TCRdb to between 2020 and 2021). For the wider study: The study analyzed T cell repertoires of around 250 early-stage NSCLC patients, comparing tumors and uninvolved tumor-adjacent lungs. A mean age of around 69 years was recorded for the NSCLC patients, of whom more than 120 were male and some 99 were female. The cohort consisted of 236 treatment-naive NSCLC patients whose localized lung tumors had been resected.

At diagnosis, tumor, uninvolved tumor-adjacent lung and peripheral blood were collected and then preserved as a mix of FFPE and fresh-frozen material. Blood samples were analyzed as peripheral blood mononuclear cells for TCR repertoire profiling. Points on this clone: This receptor's antigen is unknown. It has no much larger one-base neighbor in the sample; base qualities were not kept.

TCR beta CDR3 regions were sequenced from DNA using the immunoSEQ Assay. The authors processed their data as follows. T cell density was computed as TCR beta template counts normalized to usable DNA estimated by amplifying housekeeping genes. Richness was estimated with the preseqR package, extrapolating to 400,000 templates for PBMC samples and 120,000 templates for tissue samples. Clonality was calculated as one minus Pielou's evenness. To identify tissue-enriched TCRs, differential abundance testing was run on productive amino-acid clonotypes with a minimum total count of 5 and an alpha of 0.1. The Jaccard Index and the Morisita Overlap Index were used to quantify repertoire overlap between compartments. GLIPH grouped TCR beta CDR3s together with public tetramer-defined viral CDR3s, and a viral motif had to include at least three viral sequences and also show V-gene enrichment. The clones in this table, taken by TCRdb from immuneACCESS, are in-frame only. Not every clone is retained; where verified, under half of the shortfall comes from an unresolved V gene, and the cause of the rest is unknown. That table is the source of V, J and clone size, and D and trimming were worked out from the DNA. Here the sample has tens of thousands of clones; 82% occur a single time. The ten most abundant clones make up around 16% of the sample.

Points the paper makes about the study in general: Uninvolved tumor-adjacent lung showed the highest T cell clonality, higher than tumor, which suggests more focused antigenic responses in the adjacent lung. Higher blood T cell density associated with longer overall survival, while higher adjacent-lung clonality associated with shorter survival. A median of approximately 50 of the top 100 tumor clones turned up in the paired uninvolved adjacent lung, and about 28 of those clones also ranked among the top 100 of that same adjacent lung. Because multi-region tumor sequencing was not done, intratumor heterogeneity could not be ruled out. Since the design was exploratory, TCR variables were selected using unadjusted p-values with no false-discovery rate correction.

Measured from the cysteine to the phenylalanine, the CDR3 is 13 residues long. CDR3 DNA only is kept here, 39 bases in frame from base 1. V and J are truncated by 7 bases and 6 bases respectively, leaving an intervening sequence of 15 bases. The germline V gene specifies SNHLY as CDR1 and FYNNEI as CDR2. Sequencing was performed on peripheral blood, taken before any cancer treatment. The receptor's source is a male donor at least 60 years old with stage III squamous cell lung carcinoma. The V and J segments used are TRBV2 and TRBJ1-1; the D region possibly corresponds to TRBD1 (5 bases align). The nucleotide sequence reads as follows: TGTGCCAGCACCTTACTCAGGGACGCTGAAGCTTTCTTT. The encoded protein is CASTLLRDAEAFF.